This T cell receptor (beta chain) was obtained from a study of shared clonotypes between healthy human individuals. In the original analysis: Filtering differed, since immunoSEQ gave only junction sequences and no quality scores. Here immunoSEQ multiplex PCR was the method, and the copy in TCRdb shows in-frame clones only, minus some. Clone size and the V and J calls come from that table; the DNA yielded D and trimming. The profile covers roughly 410,000 clones, with approximately 97% appearing a single time and 0.25% to 0.35% taken by the ten largest. Donation came from healthy HIV-negative adults that had no recent acute infections or vaccinations. Caucasian adults living in Nashville, Tennessee, provided all samples. Unmatched junction bases numbered 8, after V lost 11 bases and J lost 3 bases. CDR1 LNHDA and CDR2 SQIVND come from the germline V gene (reference sequence). CDR3 length equals 14 residues.

For this clone: Its specificity is not known.

Study findings and constraints: The rarefaction results pointed to incomplete sorted-subset sequencing despite large depth.

The sequenced sample consisted of memory CD8+ T cells sorted from blood. As to subset: CD45RO+ cells pooled with CCR7-negative TemRA cells. V and J are TRBV19 and TRBJ2-3; 10 bases match TRBD2. This receptor was identified in a man aged 25-40 years in good health. In nucleotides, the CDR3 is TGTGCCTGCAAGCGGGAGGGCCATACAGATACGCAGTATTTT. Amino acids: CACKREGHTDTQYF.